These T cell receptor beta chains were read from a single sample in a study of shared clonotypes between healthy human individuals. Some clones are missing from TCRdb's copy, which holds only in-frame ones; the method was immunoSEQ multiplex PCR. The profile shows around 550,000 clones, 85% to 95% of them singletons. The sample taken for sequencing was naive CD8+ T cells sorted from blood. These receptors were taken from a woman in her twenties or thirties in good health. Each CDR3 is given with its conserved first and last residue. Fields, in order: J gene, V gene, D gene, clone size, CDR3 protein, CDR3 DNA. The D gene is left open where the match is weak. Size is omitted from some rows. Given values are once, few, many or a class for expanded clones.

J: TRBJ2-7; V: TRBV7-9; D: TRBD2; size: -; CDR3: CASSILAGYEQYF; DNA: TGTGCCAGCAGCATCCTAGCGGGCTACGAGCAGTACTTC
J: TRBJ1-1; V: TRBV27; D: -; size: -; CDR3: CASKSDWGRNTEAFF; DNA: TGTGCCAGCAAATCGGATTGGGGGAGGAATACTGAAGCTTTCTTT
J: TRBJ2-7; V: TRBV6-1; D: -; size: once; CDR3: CASSEHRRYEQYF; DNA: TGTGCCAGCAGTGAACACAGGCGGTACGAGCAGTACTTC
J: TRBJ2-7; V: TRBV7-9; D: TRBD1; size: few; CDR3: CASSLGQGGEQYF; DNA: TGTGCCAGCAGCTTAGGACAGGGTGGGGAGCAGTACTTC
J: TRBJ1-4; V: TRBV14; D: -; size: -; CDR3: CASSHTGSVGEKLFF; DNA: TGTGCCAGCAGCCATACAGGGTCAGTTGGTGAAAAACTGTTTTTT
J: TRBJ2-1; V: TRBV2; D: TRBD1; size: -; CDR3: CASSGSGTDNEQFF; DNA: TGTGCCAGCAGTGGTTCCGGGACAGATAATGAGCAGTTCTTC
J: TRBJ1-1; V: TRBV11-2; D: -; size: -; CDR3: CASSSKNGTNTEAFF; DNA: TGTGCCAGCAGCTCGAAGAACGGGACGAACACTGAAGCTTTCTTT
J: TRBJ2-2; V: TRBV27; D: TRBD2; size: -; CDR3: CASSLRGLAVEKSNTGELFF; DNA: TGTGCCAGCAGCCTCCGCGGACTAGCGGTCGAAAAATCGAACACCGGGGAGCTGTTTTTT
J: TRBJ2-2; V: TRBV2; D: -; size: -; CDR3: CASSDQALGGELFF; DNA: TGTGCCAGCAGTGACCAGGCTCTCGGCGGGGAGCTGTTTTTT
J: TRBJ1-1; V: TRBV5-1; D: TRBD1; size: -; CDR3: CASRKQGTSTEAFF; DNA: TGCGCCAGCAGAAAACAGGGGACGAGCACTGAAGCTTTCTTT
J: TRBJ2-7; V: TRBV7-6; D: TRBD1; size: -; CDR3: CASSLAPGQAYEQYF; DNA: TGTGCCAGCAGCTTAGCCCCGGGACAGGCCTACGAGCAGTACTTC